These T cell receptor beta chains were read from a single sample in a study of cytomegalovirus exposure and HLA in healthy donors. The protocol was immunoSEQ multiplex PCR, while the TCRdb copy is restricted to in-frame clones and leaves out a portion. The sample has under 200,000 clones, over 70% seen once. The sequencing sample was made of PBMCs. These receptors were collected from a man aged 18 to 29 in good health and CMV-seropositive. The CDR3 runs from the conserved cysteine through the conserved F or W. The D gene is left open where the match is weak. Part of the rows lack a size; the others show once, few, many or a class for expanded clones.

clone_size cdr3_length d_call j_call v_call cdr3_aa cdr3_nt
. 18 TRBD2 TRBJ2-5 TRBV4-1 CASSQGSASGRPGETQYF TGCGCCAGCAGCCAAGGTAGTGCTAGCGGGAGGCCGGGGGAGACCCAGTACTTC
. 14 . TRBJ1-2 TRBV10-3 CAIYGGDSGYGYTF TGTGCCATCTATGGTGGAGACAGTGGCTATGGCTACACCTTC
few 13 . TRBJ2-5 TRBV11-1 CASNGGAKETQYF TGTGCCAGCAATGGGGGGGCAAAAGAGACCCAGTACTTC
. 14 . TRBJ1-1 TRBV5-1 CASSLAGGFTEAFF TGCGCCAGCAGCTTGGCCGGAGGATTCACTGAAGCTTTCTTT
. 15 . TRBJ1-4 TRBV27 CASSLRGSGGEKLFF TGTGCCAGCAGTTTACGTGGCTCAGGTGGCGAAAAACTGTTTTTT
. 16 . TRBJ1-2 TRBV14 CASSQSGSLWTKGYTF TGTGCCAGCAGCCAGTCAGGGTCCCTTTGGACGAAGGGCTACACCTTC
few 14 . TRBJ2-7 TRBV4-1 CASSGRIGGYEQYF TGCGCCAGCAGCGGGAGGATAGGCGGCTACGAGCAGTACTTC
. 16 . TRBJ2-1 TRBV5-1 CASSLAQQSSYNEQFF TGCGCCAGCAGCTTGGCCCAACAGAGCTCCTACAATGAGCAGTTCTTC
once 14 . TRBJ1-2 TRBV7-9 CASSLPHRVTGYTF TGTGCCAGCAGCTTACCCCACAGGGTGACTGGCTACACCTTC
few 16 . TRBJ2-1 TRBV2 CASSEVVGRSYNEQFF TGTGCCAGCAGTGAAGTAGTGGGGAGATCCTACAATGAGCAGTTCTTC
. 15 TRBD2 TRBJ2-7 TRBV7-9 CASSLVLAGSYEQYF TGTGCCAGCAGCTTGGTTCTAGCGGGGTCCTACGAGCAGTACTTC
. 15 TRBD1 TRBJ1-4 TRBV4-3 CASSSRGQGNEKLFF TGCGCCAGCAGTTCGCGGGGACAGGGAAATGAAAAACTGTTTTTT
. 14 . TRBJ1-5 TRBV11-2 CASSLDRSNQPQHF TGTGCCAGCAGCTTAGATAGAAGCAATCAGCCCCAGCATTTT
few 13 . TRBJ2-1 TRBV2 CASSQEGVAEQFF TGTGCCAGCAGTCAAGAGGGGGTTGCTGAGCAGTTCTTC
. 15 TRBD2 TRBJ2-7 TRBV13 CASRYGTSGFYEQYF TGTGCCAGCAGATACGGGACTAGCGGGTTCTACGAGCAGTACTTC
. 17 . TRBJ1-1 TRBV25-1 CASSESRVETADTEAFF TGTGCCAGCAGTGAATCTCGAGTGGAAACAGCGGACACTGAAGCTTTCTTT
. 14 TRBD1 TRBJ1-4 TRBV18 CASSAGGDNEKLFF TGTGCCAGCTCAGCAGGGGGTGATAATGAAAAACTGTTTTTT
. 15 TRBD1 TRBJ1-6 TRBV19 CASRLGQGNNSPLHF TGTGCCAGTAGACTGGGACAGGGGAATAATTCACCCCTCCACTTT
. 11 . TRBJ2-2 TRBV7-2 CASSFYGELFF TGTGCCAGCAGCTTTTACGGGGAGCTGTTTTTT
. 18 TRBD1 TRBJ2-7 TRBV7-9 CASSDYLFGQGDSYEQYF TGTGCCAGCAGCGACTACCTGTTCGGACAGGGGGACTCCTACGAGCAGTACTTC
. 11 . TRBJ1-1 TRBV29-1 CSSSRGTEAFF TGCAGCTCTAGTAGGGGGACTGAAGCTTTCTTT
. 14 . TRBJ2-3 TRBV4-3 CASSQQTGTDTQYF TGCGCCAGCAGCCAACAGACAGGCACAGATACGCAGTATTTT
. 13 . TRBJ2-5 TRBV11-2 CASSLGAGETQYF TGTGCCAGCAGCTTAGGGGCAGGAGAGACCCAGTACTTC
. 15 . TRBJ1-6 TRBV7-9 CASSTRQGLDSPLHF TGTGCCAGCAGCACAAGGCAGGGGCTCGATTCACCCCTCCACTTT
. 20 TRBD1 TRBJ1-5 TRBV14 CASSHQTDRGTGQANQPQHF TGTGCCAGCAGCCATCAAACGGACAGGGGAACGGGCCAGGCCAATCAGCCCCAGCATTTT
. 12 . TRBJ1-2 TRBV2 CASSQGFYGYTF TGTGCCAGCAGCCAGGGATTCTATGGCTACACCTTC
. 16 . TRBJ1-6 TRBV7-2 CASSLARSSYNSPLHF TGTGCCAGCAGCTTAGCCCGTAGCTCCTATAATTCACCCCTCCACTTT
few 14 . TRBJ1-1 TRBV7-9 CASSFTGRDTEAFF TGTGCCAGCAGCTTTACGGGGAGGGACACTGAAGCTTTCTTT
. 19 TRBD2 TRBJ2-1 TRBV4-1 CASSQGIIATGTSGVEQFF TGCGCCAGCAGCCAAGGGATAATCGCCACCGGGACTAGCGGGGTTGAGCAGTTCTTC
. 13 . TRBJ1-1 TRBV29-1 CSVQTGWDTEAFF TGCAGCGTTCAAACAGGCTGGGACACTGAAGCTTTCTTT
once 15 TRBD1 TRBJ2-5 TRBV19 CASRYRDRGAETQYF TGTGCCAGTAGATACCGGGACAGGGGAGCCGAGACCCAGTACTTC
few 14 TRBD1 TRBJ1-4 TRBV7-9 CASSFLDRGEKLFF TGTGCCAGCAGCTTTTTGGACAGGGGTGAAAAACTGTTTTTT